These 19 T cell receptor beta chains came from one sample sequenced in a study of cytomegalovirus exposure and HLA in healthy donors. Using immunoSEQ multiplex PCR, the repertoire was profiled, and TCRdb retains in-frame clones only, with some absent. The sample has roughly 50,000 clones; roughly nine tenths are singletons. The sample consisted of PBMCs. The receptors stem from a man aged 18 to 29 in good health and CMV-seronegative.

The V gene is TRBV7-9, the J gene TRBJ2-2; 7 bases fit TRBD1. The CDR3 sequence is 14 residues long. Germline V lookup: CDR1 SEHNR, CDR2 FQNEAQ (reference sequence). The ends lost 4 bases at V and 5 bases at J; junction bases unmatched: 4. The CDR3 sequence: CASSYGTDTGELFF. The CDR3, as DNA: TGTGCCAGCAGCTACGGGACAGATACCGGGGAGCTGTTTTTT.

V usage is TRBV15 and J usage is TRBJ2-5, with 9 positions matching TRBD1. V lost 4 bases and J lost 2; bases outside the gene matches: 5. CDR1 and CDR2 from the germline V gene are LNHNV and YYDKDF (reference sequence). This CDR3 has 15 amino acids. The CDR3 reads CATSTGQGNQETQYF. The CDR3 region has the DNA TGTGCCACCAGCACCGGACAGGGGAATCAAGAGACCCAGTACTTC. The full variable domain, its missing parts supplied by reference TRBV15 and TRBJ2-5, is DAMVIQNPRYQVTQFGKPVTLSCSQTLNHNVMYWYQQKSSQAPKLLFHYYDKDFNNEADTPDNFQSRRPNTSFCFLDIRSPGLGDTAMYLCATSTGQGNQETQYFGPGTRLLVL.

The CDR3 here is CASLSDYTDTQYF. For the CDR3, the DNA is TGTGCCAGCTTGAGCGACTACACAGATACGCAGTATTTT. The rearrangement links TRBV6-1 to TRBJ2-3; weak D call: TRBD2 (5 bases). The CDR3 sequence is 13 residues long. The ends were cut back, 8 bases at V and 2 bases at J, with 11 bases in the middle. From germline, CDR1 is MNHNS and CDR2 SASEGT.

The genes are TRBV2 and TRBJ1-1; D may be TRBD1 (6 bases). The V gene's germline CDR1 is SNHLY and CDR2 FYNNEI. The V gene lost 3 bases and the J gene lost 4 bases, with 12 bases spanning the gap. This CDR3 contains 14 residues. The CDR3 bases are TGTGCCAGCAGTGACGGGGGGCTCCGCACTGAAGCTTTCTTT. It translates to CASSDGGLRTEAFF. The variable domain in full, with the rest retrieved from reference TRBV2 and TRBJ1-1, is EPEVTQTPSHQVTQMGQEVILRCVPISNHLYFYWYRQILGQKVEFLVSFYNNEISEKSEIFDDQFSVERPDGSNFTLKIRSTKLEDSAMYFCASSDGGLRTEAFFGQGTRLTVV.

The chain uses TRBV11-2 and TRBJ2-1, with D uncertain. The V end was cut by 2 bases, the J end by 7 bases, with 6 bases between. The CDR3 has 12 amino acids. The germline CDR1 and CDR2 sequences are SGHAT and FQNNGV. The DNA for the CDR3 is TGTGCCAGCAGCTTATTCGCGAATGAGCAGTTCTTC. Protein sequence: CASSLFANEQFF.

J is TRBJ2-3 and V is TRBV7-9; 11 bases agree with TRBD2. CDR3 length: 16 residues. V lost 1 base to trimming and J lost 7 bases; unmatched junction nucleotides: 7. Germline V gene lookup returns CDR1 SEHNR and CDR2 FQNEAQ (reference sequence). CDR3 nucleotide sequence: TGTGCCAGCAGCTTAGAGACTAGCGGGATAGTATATACGCAGTATTTT. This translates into CASSLETSGIVYTQYF. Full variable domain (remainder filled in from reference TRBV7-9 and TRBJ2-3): DTGVSQNPRHKITKRGQNVTFRCDPISEHNRLYWYRQTLGQGPEFLTYFQNEAQLEKSRLLSDRFSAERPKGSFSTLEIQRTEQGDSAMYLCASSLETSGIVYTQYFGPGTRLTVL.

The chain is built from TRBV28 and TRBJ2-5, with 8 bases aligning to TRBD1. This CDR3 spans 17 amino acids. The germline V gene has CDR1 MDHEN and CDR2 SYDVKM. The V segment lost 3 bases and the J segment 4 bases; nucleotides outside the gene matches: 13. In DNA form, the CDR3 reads TGTGCCAGCAGTTTGACCTATCGACAGGGGAGGCGAGAGACCCAGTACTTC. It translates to CASSLTYRQGRRETQYF.

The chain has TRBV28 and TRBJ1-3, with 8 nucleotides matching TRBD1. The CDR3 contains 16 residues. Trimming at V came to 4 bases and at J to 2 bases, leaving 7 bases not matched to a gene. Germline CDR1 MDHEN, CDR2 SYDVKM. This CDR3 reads CASSSTGRGPGNTIYF. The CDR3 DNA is TGTGCCAGCAGTTCCACGGGCAGGGGGCCTGGAAACACCATATATTTT. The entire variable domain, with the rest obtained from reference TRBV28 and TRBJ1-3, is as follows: DVKVTQSSRYLVKRTGEKVFLECVQDMDHENMFWYRQDPGLGLRLIYFSYDVKMKEKGDIPEGYSVSREKKERFSLILESASTNQTSMYLCASSSTGRGPGNTIYFGEGSWLTVV.

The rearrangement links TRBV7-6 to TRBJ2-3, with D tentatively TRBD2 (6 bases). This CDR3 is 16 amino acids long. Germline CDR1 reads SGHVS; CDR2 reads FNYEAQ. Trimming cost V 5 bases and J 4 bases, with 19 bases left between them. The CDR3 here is CASSPKIATSSDTQYF. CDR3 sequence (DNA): TGTGCCAGCAGCCCAAAAATTGCGACTAGTTCAGATACGCAGTATTTT.

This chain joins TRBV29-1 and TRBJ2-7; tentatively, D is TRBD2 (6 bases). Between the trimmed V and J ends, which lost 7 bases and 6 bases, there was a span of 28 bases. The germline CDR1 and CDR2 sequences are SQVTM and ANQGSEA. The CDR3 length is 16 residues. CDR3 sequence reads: CSAGTYNSLKVGEQYF. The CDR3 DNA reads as TGCAGCGCCGGGACTTATAACTCCCTCAAAGTCGGCGAGCAGTACTTC.

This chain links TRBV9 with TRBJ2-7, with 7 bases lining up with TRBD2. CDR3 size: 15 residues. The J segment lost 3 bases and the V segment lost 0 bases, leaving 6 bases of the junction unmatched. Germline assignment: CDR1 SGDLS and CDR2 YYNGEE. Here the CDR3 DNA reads TGTGCCAGCAGCGTAGGGGGAGGGTCGGGCTACGAGCAGTACTTC. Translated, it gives CASSVGGGSGYEQYF.

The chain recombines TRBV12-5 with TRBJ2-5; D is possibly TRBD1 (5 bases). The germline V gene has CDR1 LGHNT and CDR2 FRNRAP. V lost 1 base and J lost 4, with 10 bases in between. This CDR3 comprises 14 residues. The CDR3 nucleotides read TGTGCTAGTGGTTTGGGACAGACTTTAGAGACCCAGTACTTC. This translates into CASGLGQTLETQYF.

CDR3 in amino acids: CAWSPNPLSGTEAFF. CDR3 DNA sequence: TGTGCCTGGAGTCCTAACCCGCTGTCGGGCACTGAAGCTTTCTTT. The V call is TRBV30, the J call TRBJ1-1; D ambiguous. The CDR3 has 15 amino acids. Germline lookup yields CDR1 GTSNPN and CDR2 SVGIG (reference sequence). V was shortened by 2 bases and J by 4 bases, with 17 bases between the two germline ends.

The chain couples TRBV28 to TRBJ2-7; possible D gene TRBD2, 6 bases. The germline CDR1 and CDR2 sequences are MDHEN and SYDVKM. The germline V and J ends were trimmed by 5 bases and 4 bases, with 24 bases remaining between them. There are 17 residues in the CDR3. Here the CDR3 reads CASSPYLPAEGQYEQYF. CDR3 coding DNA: TGTGCCAGCAGTCCCTATTTACCGGCGGAGGGCCAGTACGAGCAGTACTTC. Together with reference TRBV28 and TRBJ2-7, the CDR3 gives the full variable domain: DVKVTQSSRYLVKRTGEKVFLECVQDMDHENMFWYRQDPGLGLRLIYFSYDVKMKEKGDIPEGYSVSREKKERFSLILESASTNQTSMYLCASSPYLPAEGQYEQYFGPGTRLTVT.

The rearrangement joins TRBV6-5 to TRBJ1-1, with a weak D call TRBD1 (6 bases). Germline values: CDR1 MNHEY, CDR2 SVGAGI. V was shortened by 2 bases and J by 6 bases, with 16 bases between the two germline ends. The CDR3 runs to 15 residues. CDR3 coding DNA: TGTGCCAGCAGTTACAGGGGGGGCTGGGGTGCTGAAGCTTTCTTT. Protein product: CASSYRGGWGAEAFF.

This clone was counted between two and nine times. CDR3 region: CASTVGGGQPYQPQHF. CDR3 coding DNA: TGTGCCAGCACCGTTGGTGGGGGACAGCCTTATCAGCCCCAGCATTTT. The V and J genes are TRBV28 and TRBJ1-5, with 7 bases that match TRBD1. J was trimmed by 5 bases and V by 7 bases; bases with no gene match: 14. Germline V gives CDR1 MDHEN, CDR2 SYDVKM. The CDR3 has 16 residues.

CDR3 sequence: CASSLSLARRGYEQYF. The CDR3 coding sequence is TGCGCCAGCAGCTTATCTTTGGCGCGCAGGGGGTACGAGCAGTACTTC. The chain has TRBV5-1 and TRBJ2-7; TRBD1 matches 7 bases. CDR1 is SGHRS, CDR2 YFSETQ, per germline. The CDR3 sequence is 16 residues long. Losses at the gene ends were 2 bases for V and 4 bases for J; bases not matched to a gene: 12.

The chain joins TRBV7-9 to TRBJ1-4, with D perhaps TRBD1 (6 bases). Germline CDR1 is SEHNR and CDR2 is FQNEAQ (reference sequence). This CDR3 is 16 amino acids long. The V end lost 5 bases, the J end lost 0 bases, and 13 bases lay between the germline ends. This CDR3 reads CASSKRQAATNEKLFF. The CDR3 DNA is TGTGCCAGCAGCAAACGACAGGCCGCAACTAATGAAAAACTGTTTTTT.

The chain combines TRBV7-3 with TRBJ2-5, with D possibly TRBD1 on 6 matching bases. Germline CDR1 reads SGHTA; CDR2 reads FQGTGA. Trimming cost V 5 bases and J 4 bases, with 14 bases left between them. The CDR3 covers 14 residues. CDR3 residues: CASSPATRGETQYF. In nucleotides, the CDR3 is TGTGCCAGCAGCCCCGCTACCAGGGGAGAGACCCAGTACTTC.